A selection of T cell receptor beta chains follows, all from one sample in a study of response to subunit inactivated influenza vaccine. TCRdb fed the RT-PCR reads into MiXCR, producing one record per CDR3 protein. The sample carries 500,000 to 600,000 distinct CDR3 sequences, approximately 17% recorded once. Here the sequenced sample was CD4+ T cells sorted from PBMCs, taken roughly 24 months after vaccination. Receptors originate from a man aged 50 to 69 who received an inactivated influenza vaccine. The CDR3 runs from the conserved cysteine through the conserved F or W. Fields, in order: V gene, clone size, J gene, D gene, CDR3 protein, CDR3 DNA. D genes are given only for firm matches. The size of a clone is reported for some rows only, either as once, few or many, or as a class for expanded clones.

v_gene: TRBV27; abundance: .; j_gene: TRBJ1-1; d_gene: TRBD1; CDR3aa: CASSLQGGGGEAFF; CDR3nt: TGTGCCAGCAGTTTACAGGGGGGCGGGGGTGAAGCTTTCTTT
v_gene: TRBV20-1; abundance: .; j_gene: TRBJ1-3; d_gene: .; CDR3aa: CSASLTGHFSGNTIYF; CDR3nt: TGCAGTGCTAGCCTGACAGGCCACTTCTCTGGAAACACCATATATTTT
v_gene: TRBV6-5; abundance: many; j_gene: TRBJ2-2; d_gene: .; CDR3aa: CASSLSGGELFF; CDR3nt: TGTGCCAGCAGTCTGAGTGGCGGGGAGCTGTTTTTT
v_gene: TRBV2; abundance: .; j_gene: TRBJ1-5; d_gene: .; CDR3aa: CASSEIGKQPQHF; CDR3nt: TGTGCCAGCAGTGAAATAGGGAAGCAGCCCCAGCATTTT
v_gene: TRBV27; abundance: many; j_gene: TRBJ2-5; d_gene: .; CDR3aa: CASSSLDRSHQTQYF; CDR3nt: TGTGCCAGCAGTTCGCTCGACAGATCCCATCAGACCCAGTACTTC
v_gene: TRBV20-1; abundance: .; j_gene: TRBJ2-3; d_gene: .; CDR3aa: CRALGAQGTQYF; CDR3nt: TGCAGGGCTTTGGGGGCCCAGGGTACGCAGTATTTT
v_gene: TRBV10-3; abundance: few; j_gene: TRBJ1-1; d_gene: .; CDR3aa: CAIRDRINTEAFF; CDR3nt: TGTGCCATCAGGGACAGAATTAACACTGAAGCTTTCTTT
v_gene: TRBV4-2; abundance: .; j_gene: TRBJ2-1; d_gene: .; CDR3aa: CASSQGQVVSYNEQFF; CDR3nt: TGTGCCAGCAGCCAAGGACAGGTGGTGTCCTACAATGAGCAGTTCTTC
v_gene: TRBV19; abundance: .; j_gene: TRBJ2-6; d_gene: TRBD1; CDR3aa: CASSTSDRAGANVLTF; CDR3nt: TGTGCCAGTAGTACCTCCGACAGGGCCGGGGCCAACGTCCTGACTTTC
v_gene: TRBV5-1; abundance: few; j_gene: TRBJ2-3; d_gene: .; CDR3aa: CASTSGPTFTDTQYF; CDR3nt: TGCGCCAGCACCTCGGGACCAACCTTCACAGATACGCAGTATTTT
v_gene: TRBV7-8; abundance: few; j_gene: TRBJ1-1; d_gene: .; CDR3aa: CASSARRVGSTEAFF; CDR3nt: TGTGCCAGCAGCGCGCGCAGGGTGGGGAGCACTGAAGCTTTCTTT
v_gene: TRBV5-1; abundance: few; j_gene: TRBJ2-3; d_gene: .; CDR3aa: CASSAPGQSTDTQYF; CDR3nt: TGCGCCAGCAGCGCGCCAGGGCAAAGCACAGATACGCAGTATTTT